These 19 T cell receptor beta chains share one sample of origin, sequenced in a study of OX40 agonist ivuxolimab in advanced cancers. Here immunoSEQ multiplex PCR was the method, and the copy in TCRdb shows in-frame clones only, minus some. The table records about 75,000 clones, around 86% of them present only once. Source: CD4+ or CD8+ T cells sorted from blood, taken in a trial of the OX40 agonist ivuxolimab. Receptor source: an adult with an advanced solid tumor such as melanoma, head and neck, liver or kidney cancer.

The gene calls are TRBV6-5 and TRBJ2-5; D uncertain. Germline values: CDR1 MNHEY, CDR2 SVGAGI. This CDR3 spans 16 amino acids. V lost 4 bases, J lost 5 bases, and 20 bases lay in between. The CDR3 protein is CASSSRPSMSPETQYF. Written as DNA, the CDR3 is TGTGCCAGCAGTTCCCGGCCAAGTATGTCCCCGGAGACCCAGTACTTC.

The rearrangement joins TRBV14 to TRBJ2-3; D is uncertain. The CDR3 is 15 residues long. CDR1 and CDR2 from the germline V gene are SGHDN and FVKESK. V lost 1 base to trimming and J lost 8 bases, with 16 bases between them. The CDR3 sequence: CASSQGDWQYGTQYF. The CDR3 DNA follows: TGTGCCAGCAGCCAAGGAGATTGGCAATACGGTACGCAGTATTTT. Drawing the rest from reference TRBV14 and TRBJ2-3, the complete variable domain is EAGVTQFPSHSVIEKGQTVTLRCDPISGHDNLYWYRRVMGKEIKFLLHFVKESKQDESGMPNNRFLAERTGGTYSTLKVQPAELEDSGVYFCASSQGDWQYGTQYFGPGTRLTVL.

CDR3 in DNA: TGTGCCAGCAGGCCTAGAGGGGCCGGGGAGCTGTTTTTT. Its translation: CASRPRGAGELFF. The chain uses TRBV6-1 and TRBJ2-2; D tentatively fits TRBD1 or TRBD2 (5 bases each). V dropped 6 bases and J dropped 6 bases, with 11 bases sitting between them. The CDR3 length is 13 residues. CDR1 and CDR2 from the germline V gene are MNHNS and SASEGT.

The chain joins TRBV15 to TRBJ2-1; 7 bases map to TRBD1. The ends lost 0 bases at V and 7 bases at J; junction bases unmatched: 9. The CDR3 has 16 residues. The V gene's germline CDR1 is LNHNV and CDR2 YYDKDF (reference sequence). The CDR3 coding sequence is TGTGCCACCAGCAGAGACTTACAGGGGATGGGGAATGAGCAGTTCTTC. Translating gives CATSRDLQGMGNEQFF.

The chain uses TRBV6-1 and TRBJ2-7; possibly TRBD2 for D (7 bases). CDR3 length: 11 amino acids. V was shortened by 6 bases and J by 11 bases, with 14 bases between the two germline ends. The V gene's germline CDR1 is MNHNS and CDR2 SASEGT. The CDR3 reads CASREGGAEYF. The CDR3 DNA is TGTGCCAGCAGGGAGGGGGGGGCGGAGTACTTC.

The CDR3 DNA is TGTGCCAGCAGCCCCCAACCCGTCTCTGGAAACACCATATATTTT. The encoded protein is CASSPQPVSGNTIYF. This chain links TRBV5-8 with TRBJ1-3, with no clear D. This CDR3 is 15 amino acids long. Deletions cut 4 bases from V and 0 bases from J, with 11 bases between. Germline CDR1 reads SGHTS; CDR2 reads YDEGEE.

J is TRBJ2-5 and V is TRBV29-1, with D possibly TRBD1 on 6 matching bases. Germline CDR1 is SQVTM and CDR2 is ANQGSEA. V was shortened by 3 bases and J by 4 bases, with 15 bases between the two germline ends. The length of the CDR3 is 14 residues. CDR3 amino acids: CSVDGARGGETQYF. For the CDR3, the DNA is TGCAGCGTTGATGGGGCCAGGGGCGGAGAGACCCAGTACTTC.

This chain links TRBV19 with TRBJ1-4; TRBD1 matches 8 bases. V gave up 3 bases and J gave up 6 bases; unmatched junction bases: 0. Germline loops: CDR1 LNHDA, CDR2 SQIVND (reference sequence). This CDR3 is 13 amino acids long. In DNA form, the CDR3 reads TGTGCCAGTAGTATCAGGGGGCATGAAAAACTGTTTTTT. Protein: CASSIRGHEKLFF.

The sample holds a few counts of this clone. In DNA, the CDR3 is TGTGCCAGCGTCCCTTCCGGGTCAGGAAACACCATATATTTT. It yields the protein CASVPSGSGNTIYF. V gene TRBV6-5 combines with J gene TRBJ1-3; D is undetermined. The CDR3 is 14 residues long. Trimming cost V 8 bases and J 4 bases, with 15 bases left between them. Germline assignment: CDR1 MNHEY and CDR2 SVGAGI.

The CDR3: CAWSGVSNTEAFF. DNA of the CDR3: TGTGCCTGGAGTGGGGTCAGCAACACTGAAGCTTTCTTT. The genes are TRBV30 and TRBJ1-1, with no clear D. The CDR3 has 13 amino acids. Trimming shortened V by 1 base and J by 2 bases, and 8 bases separated the two germline ends. The V gene's germline CDR1 is GTSNPN and CDR2 SVGIG (reference sequence).

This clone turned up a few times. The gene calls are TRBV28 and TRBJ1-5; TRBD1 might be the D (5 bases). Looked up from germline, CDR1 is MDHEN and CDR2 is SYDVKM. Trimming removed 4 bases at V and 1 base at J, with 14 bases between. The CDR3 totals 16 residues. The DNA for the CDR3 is TGTGCCAGCAGTTCCTCCTGGGGGACGAGCAATCAGCCCCAGCATTTT. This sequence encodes CASSSSWGTSNQPQHF.

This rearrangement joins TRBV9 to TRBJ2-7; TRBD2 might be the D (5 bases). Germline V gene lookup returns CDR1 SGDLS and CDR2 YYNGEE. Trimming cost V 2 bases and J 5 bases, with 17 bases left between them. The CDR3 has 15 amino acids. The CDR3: CASSVGGPGSDEQYF. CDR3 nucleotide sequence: TGTGCCAGCAGCGTGGGCGGGCCTGGGAGCGACGAGCAGTACTTC.

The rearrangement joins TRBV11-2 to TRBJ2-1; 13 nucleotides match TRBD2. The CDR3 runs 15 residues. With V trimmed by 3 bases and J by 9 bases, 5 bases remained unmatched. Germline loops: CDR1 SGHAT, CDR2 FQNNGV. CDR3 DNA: TGTGCCAGCAGCTTGACTAGCGGGAGGTCGAGTGAGCAGTTCTTC. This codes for CASSLTSGRSSEQFF. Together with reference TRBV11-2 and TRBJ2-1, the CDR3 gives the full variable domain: EAGVAQSPRYKIIEKRQSVAFWCNPISGHATLYWYQQILGQGPKLLIQFQNNGVVDDSQLPKDRFSAERLKGVDSTLKIQPAKLEDSAVYLCASSLTSGRSSEQFFGPGTRLTVL.

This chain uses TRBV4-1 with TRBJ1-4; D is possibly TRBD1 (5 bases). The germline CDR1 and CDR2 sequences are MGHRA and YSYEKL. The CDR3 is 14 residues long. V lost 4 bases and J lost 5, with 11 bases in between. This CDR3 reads CASSPQGANEKLFF. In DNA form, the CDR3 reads TGCGCCAGCAGCCCCCAGGGCGCCAATGAAAAACTGTTTTTT.

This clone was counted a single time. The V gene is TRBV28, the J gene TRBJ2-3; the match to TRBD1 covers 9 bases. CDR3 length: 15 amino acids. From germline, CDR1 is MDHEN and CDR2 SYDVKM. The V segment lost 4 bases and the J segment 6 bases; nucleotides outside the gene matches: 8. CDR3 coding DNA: TGTGCCAGCAGTTCGCCGGGACAGGGATCTGATACGCAGTATTTT. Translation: CASSSPGQGSDTQYF.

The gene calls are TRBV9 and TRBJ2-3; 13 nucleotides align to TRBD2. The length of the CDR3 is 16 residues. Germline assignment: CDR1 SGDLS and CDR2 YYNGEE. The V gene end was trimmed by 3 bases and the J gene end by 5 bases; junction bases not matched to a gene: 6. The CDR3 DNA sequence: TGTGCCAGCAGCGCTGGACTAGCGGGAGCGGTAGATACGCAGTATTTT. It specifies CASSAGLAGAVDTQYF.

CDR3 region: CASSQETGTDQPQHF. In DNA, the CDR3 is TGTGCCAGCAGCCAAGAGACTGGGACGGATCAGCCCCAGCATTTT. The chain combines TRBV4-2 with TRBJ1-5, with a weak D call TRBD1 (5 bases). This CDR3 region has 15 residues. Germline values: CDR1 LGHNA, CDR2 YNFKEQ. V lost 0 bases, J lost 5 bases, and 11 bases lay in between.

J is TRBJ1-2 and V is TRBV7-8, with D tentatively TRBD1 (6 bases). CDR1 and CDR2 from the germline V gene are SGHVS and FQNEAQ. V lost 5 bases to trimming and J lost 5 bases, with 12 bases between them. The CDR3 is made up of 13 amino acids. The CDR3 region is CASSAGTTYGYTF. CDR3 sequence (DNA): TGTGCCAGCAGCGCGGGGACAACATATGGCTACACCTTC.

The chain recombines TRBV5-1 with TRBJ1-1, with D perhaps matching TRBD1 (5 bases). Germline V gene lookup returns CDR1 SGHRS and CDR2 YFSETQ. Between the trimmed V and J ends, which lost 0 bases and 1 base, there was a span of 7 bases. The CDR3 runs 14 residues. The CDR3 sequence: CASSLGQPNTEAFF. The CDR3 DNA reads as TGCGCCAGCAGCTTGGGACAGCCGAACACTGAAGCTTTCTTT.